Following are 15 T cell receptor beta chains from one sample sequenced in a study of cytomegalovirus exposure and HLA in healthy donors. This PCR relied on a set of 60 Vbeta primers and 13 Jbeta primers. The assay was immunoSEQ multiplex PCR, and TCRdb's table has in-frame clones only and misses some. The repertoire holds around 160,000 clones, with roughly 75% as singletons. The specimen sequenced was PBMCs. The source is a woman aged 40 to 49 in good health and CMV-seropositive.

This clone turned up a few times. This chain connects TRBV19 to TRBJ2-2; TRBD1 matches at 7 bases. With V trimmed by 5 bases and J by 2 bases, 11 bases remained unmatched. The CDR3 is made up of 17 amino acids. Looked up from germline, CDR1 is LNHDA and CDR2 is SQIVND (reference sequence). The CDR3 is CASSEAGTEVNTGELFF. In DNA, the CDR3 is TGTGCCAGTAGTGAGGCCGGGACAGAGGTCAACACCGGGGAGCTGTTTTTT.

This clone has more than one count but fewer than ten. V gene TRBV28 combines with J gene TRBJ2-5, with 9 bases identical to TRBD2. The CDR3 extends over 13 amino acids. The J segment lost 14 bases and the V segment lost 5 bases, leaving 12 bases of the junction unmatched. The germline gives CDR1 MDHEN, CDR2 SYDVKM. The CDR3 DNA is TGTGCCAGCAGTCTCACCCTTAGCGGGAGAGAATACTTC. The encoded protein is CASSLTLSGREYF.

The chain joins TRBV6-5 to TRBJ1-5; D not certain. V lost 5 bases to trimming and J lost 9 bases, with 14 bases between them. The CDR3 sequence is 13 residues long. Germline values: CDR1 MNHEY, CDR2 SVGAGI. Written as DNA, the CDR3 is TGTGCCAGCAGTGAGAACCGTCTTTGGCCCCAGCATTTT. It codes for CASSENRLWPQHF.

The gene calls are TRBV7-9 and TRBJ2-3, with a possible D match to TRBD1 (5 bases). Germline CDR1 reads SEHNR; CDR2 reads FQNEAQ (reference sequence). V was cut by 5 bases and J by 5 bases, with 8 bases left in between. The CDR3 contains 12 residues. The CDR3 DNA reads TGTGCCAGCAGCATAACAGGAGATACGCAGTATTTT. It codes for CASSITGDTQYF.

CDR3 protein: CASSLSSGVYNEQFF. For the CDR3, the DNA is TGCGCCAGCAGCTTGTCAAGCGGGGTCTACAATGAGCAGTTCTTC. J is TRBJ2-1 and V is TRBV5-1, with 7 bases that match TRBD2. V lost 1 base to trimming and J lost 3 bases; unmatched junction nucleotides: 4. CDR3 length equals 15 residues. The germline V gene has CDR1 SGHRS and CDR2 YFSETQ.

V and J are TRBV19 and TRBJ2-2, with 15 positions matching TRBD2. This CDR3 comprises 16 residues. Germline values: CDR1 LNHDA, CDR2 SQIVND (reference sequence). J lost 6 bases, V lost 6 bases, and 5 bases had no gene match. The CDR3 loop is CASRLGLAGGAGELFF. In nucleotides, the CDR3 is TGTGCCAGTAGACTGGGACTAGCGGGAGGTGCCGGGGAGCTGTTTTTT.

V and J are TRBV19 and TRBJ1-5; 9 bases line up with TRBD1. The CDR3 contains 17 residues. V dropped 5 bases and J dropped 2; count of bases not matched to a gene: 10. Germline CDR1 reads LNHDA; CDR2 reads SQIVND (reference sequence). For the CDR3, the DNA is TGTGCCAGTAGTCGAGAAACAGGGGGCAGGGGCAATCAGCCCCAGCATTTT. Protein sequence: CASSRETGGRGNQPQHF.

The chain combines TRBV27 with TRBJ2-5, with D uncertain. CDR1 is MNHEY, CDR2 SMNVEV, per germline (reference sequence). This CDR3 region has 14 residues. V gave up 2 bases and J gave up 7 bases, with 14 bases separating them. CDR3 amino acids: CASSLSPTGWTQYF. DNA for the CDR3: TGTGCCAGCAGTTTAAGCCCCACCGGGTGGACCCAGTACTTC.

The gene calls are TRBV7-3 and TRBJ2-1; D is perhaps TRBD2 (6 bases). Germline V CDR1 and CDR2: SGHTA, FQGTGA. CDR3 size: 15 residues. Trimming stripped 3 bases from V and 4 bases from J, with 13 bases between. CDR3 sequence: CASSFGSGSYNEQFF. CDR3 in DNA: TGTGCCAGCAGCTTCGGGAGCGGGTCTTACAATGAGCAGTTCTTC.

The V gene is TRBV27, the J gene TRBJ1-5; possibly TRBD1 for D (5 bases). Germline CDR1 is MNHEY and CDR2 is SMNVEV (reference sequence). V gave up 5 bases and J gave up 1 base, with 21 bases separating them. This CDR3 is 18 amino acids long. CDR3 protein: CASSPMGRGIGSNQPQHF. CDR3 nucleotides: TGTGCCAGCAGTCCCATGGGGAGGGGAATAGGGAGCAATCAGCCCCAGCATTTT.

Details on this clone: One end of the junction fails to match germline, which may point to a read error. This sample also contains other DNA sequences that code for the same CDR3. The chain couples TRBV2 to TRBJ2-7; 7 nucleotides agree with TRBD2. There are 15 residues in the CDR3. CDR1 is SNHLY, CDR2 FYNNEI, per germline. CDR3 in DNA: TGTGCCAGCAGTGAATGGACTAGGATCAGCTACGAGCAGTACTTT. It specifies CASSEWTRISYEQYF.

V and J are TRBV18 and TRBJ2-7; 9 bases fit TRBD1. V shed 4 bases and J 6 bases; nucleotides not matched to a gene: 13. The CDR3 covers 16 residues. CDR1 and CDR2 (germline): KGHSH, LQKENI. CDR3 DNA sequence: TGTGCCAGCTCACAAGACAGGGGGATCGTCTCAGCCGAGCAGTACTTC. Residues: CASSQDRGIVSAEQYF. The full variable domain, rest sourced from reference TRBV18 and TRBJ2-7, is NAGVMQNPRHLVRRRGQEARLRCSPMKGHSHVYWYRQLPEEGLKFMVYLQKENIIDESGMPKERFSAEFPKEGPSILRIQQVVRGDSAAYFCASSQDRGIVSAEQYFGPGTRLTVT.

This chain's CDR3 is CASSRIEGTEAFF. CDR3 bases: TGTGCCAGCAGCCGCATAGAGGGGACAGAAGCTTTCTTT. The chain is built from TRBV7-9 and TRBJ1-1; a weak D match, TRBD1 (6 bases). The V end was cut by 5 bases, the J end by 8 bases, with 15 bases between. Germline V lookup: CDR1 SEHNR, CDR2 FQNEAQ (reference sequence). This CDR3 comprises 13 residues.

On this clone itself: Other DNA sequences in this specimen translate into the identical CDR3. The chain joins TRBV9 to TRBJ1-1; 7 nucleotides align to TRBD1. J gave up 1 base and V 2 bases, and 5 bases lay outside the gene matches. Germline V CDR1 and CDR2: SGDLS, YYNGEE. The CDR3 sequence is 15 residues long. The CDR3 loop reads CASSVGDRPNTEAFF. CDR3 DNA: TGTGCCAGCAGCGTGGGGGACAGACCGAACACTGAAGCTTTCTTT.

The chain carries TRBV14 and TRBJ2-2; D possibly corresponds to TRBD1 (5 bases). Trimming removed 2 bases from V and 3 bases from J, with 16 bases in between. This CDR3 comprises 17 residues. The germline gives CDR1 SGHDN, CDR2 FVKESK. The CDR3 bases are TGTGCCAGCAGCCAACTGAAGGGGTGGACGGACACCGGGGAGCTGTTTTTT. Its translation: CASSQLKGWTDTGELFF.